This TCR beta chain appears in the sequencing data of a study of TIL therapy for anti-PD-1-resistant metastatic lung cancer (TCRdb year 2021). For the wider study: Tumors were collected before any PD-1/PD-L1 blockade, after which patients were given nivolumab, and patients who progressed were given lymphodepletion, an infusion of expanded TIL and IL-2. Enrolled patients had a median age of around 56 years (range about 38-75) and a median tumor PD-L1 proportion score of 4.5% to 6.5%. The cohort was predominantly lung adenocarcinoma, with four EGFR-mutant and two ALK-rearranged tumors, and half of patients were current or former smokers. Across the cohort, whole-exome sequencing showed a median non-synonymous tumor mutation burden of around 1.4 mutations per megabase. Clonotypes were tracked across tumor, expanded TIL product and serial blood samples by T cell receptor beta sequencing of tumor and peripheral blood.

Taken with the paper, the label for time point translates to: pre-treatment sample, taken before nivolumab and TIL therapy. Between late 2017 and 2020, a dual-center phase I trial enrolled adults who had stage 4 NSCLC. Samples came from a single-arm, open-label phase I trial of tumor-infiltrating lymphocyte therapy with nivolumab in advanced non-small cell lung cancer. Mononuclear cells from blood collected in EDTA tubes were isolated on a Ficoll gradient and snap-frozen as pellets, and DNA was then extracted using a Qiagen mini-prep kit. Including cysteine and phenylalanine, the CDR3 has 15 amino acids. Just CDR3 DNA is preserved here, 45 bases in frame from base 1. Relative to germline, V is 6 bases shorter and J is 5 bases shorter, with 17 bases between their ends. The germline V gene gives CDR1 as MNHEY and CDR2 as SVGEGT. TCR beta CDR3 regions were amplified from genomic DNA by bias-controlled multiplex PCR with the immunoSEQ v3 hsTCRB kit. An Illumina NextSeq 500 was used to sequence the TCR libraries, reaching around 1.8 million read pairs at survey level or roughly 4.5-6 million at deep level. As for the authors' bioinformatics: V, D and J genes were assigned, non-productive sequences were removed, and clonality was reported by immunoSEQ Analyzer software. To compare repertoires between infused TIL and blood, productive Simpson clonality was used along with the Morisita overlap index of productive TRB rearrangements. Absolute clonotype counts in blood were estimated as lymphocyte count times CD3+ fraction times the clone's productive frequency. TCRdb re-hosts the immuneACCESS table, in-frame sequences only. Its copies lack some clones; in the studies checked, an unresolved V gene accounts for under half of them, and the cause for the rest is not known. V, J and clone size were drawn from that table, and D and trimming were deduced from the DNA. For this sample there are under 65,000 clones; approximately 78% appear just once. Less than 3.5% of the sample lies in the top ten.

The investigation overall reported the following: The baseline peripheral repertoire was partially replaced by infused TIL clonotypes, which then decayed over months, and no apparent association between persistence and response was found. The cohort was highly selected, including more treatment-naive, never-smoker and oncogene-addicted patients than is typical, which limits generalizability. The study protocol defined all tumor marker inferences as exploratory.

As for this clone: What this receptor recognizes is not known. No much larger clone exists at a distance of one base, and base qualities are not known.

This specimen consisted of blood, obtained at baseline. The V and J segments used are TRBV6-2 or TRBV6-3 and TRBJ1-5; the D gene cannot be resolved reliably. The TCR originated in a person between 30 and 80 years old with non-small cell lung cancer. The DNA sequence is given as TGTGCCAGCAGCATACCGGGAGCGGGTTATCAGCCCCAGCATTTT. Its protein reads: CASSIPGAGYQPQHF.